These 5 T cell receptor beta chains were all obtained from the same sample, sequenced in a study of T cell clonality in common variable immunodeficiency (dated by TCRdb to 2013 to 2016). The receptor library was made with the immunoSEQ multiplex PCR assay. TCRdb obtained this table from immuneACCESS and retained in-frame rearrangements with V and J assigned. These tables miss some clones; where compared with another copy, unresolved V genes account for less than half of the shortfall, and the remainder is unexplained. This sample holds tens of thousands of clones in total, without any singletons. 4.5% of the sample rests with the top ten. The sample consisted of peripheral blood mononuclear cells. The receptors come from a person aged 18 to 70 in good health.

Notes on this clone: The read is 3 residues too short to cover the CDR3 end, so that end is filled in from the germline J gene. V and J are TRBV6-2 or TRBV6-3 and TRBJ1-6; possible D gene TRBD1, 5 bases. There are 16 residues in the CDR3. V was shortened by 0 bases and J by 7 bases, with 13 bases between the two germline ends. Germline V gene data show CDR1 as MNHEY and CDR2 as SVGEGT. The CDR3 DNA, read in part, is TGTGCCAGCAGTTACTCGTTGGGGGGATCGAATTCACCC. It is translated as CASSYSLGGSNSP. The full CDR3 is CASSYSLGGSNSPLHF.

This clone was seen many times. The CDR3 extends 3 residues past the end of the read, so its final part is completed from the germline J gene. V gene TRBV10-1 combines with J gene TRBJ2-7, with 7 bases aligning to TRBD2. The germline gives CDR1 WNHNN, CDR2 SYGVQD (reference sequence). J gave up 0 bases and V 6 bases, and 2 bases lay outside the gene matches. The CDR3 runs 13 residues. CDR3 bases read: TGCGCCAGCAGCAGCGGGACCTCCTACGAG. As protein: CASSSGTSYE. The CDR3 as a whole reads CASSSGTSYEQYF.

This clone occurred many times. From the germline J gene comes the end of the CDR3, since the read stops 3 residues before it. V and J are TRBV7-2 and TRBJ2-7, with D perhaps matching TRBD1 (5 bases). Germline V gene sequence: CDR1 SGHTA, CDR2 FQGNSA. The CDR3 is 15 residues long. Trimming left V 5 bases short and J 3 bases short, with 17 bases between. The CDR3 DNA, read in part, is TGTGCCAGCAGCCTCATGCCAGGCAGGGACTACGAG. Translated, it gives CASSLMPGRDYE. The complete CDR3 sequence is CASSLMPGRDYEQYF. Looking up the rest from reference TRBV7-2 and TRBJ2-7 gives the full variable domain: GAGVSQSPSNKVTEKGKDVELRCDPISGHTALYWYRQSLGQGLEFLIYFQGNSAPDKSGLPSDRFSAERTGGSVSTLTIQRTQQEDSAVYLCASSLMPGRDYEQYFGPGTRLTVT.

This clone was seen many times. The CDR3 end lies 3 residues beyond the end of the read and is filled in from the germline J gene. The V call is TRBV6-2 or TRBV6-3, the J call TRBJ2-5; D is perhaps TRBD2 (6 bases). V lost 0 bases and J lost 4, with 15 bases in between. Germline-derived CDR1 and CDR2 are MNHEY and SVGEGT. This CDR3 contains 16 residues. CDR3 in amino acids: CASSYSSEGGPETQYF. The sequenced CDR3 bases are TGTGCCAGCAGTTACTCGTCGGAGGGCGGGCCAGAGACC.

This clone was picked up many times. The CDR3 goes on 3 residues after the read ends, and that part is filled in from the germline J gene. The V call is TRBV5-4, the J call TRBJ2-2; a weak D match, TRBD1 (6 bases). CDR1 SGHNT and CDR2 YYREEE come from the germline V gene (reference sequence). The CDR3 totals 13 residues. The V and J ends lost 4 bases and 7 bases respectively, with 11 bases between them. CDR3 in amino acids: CASSPQGVGELFF. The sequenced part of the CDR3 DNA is TGTGCCAGCAGCCCACAGGGAGTCGGGGAG.